This TCR beta chain was found in a study of neurological immune-mediated disorders (dated by TCRdb to the late 2010s). Study-wide context: The study compared peripheral blood TCR-beta repertoires of HTLV-I-associated myelopathy (HAM/TSP) patients, multiple sclerosis patients and healthy controls using UMI-based sequencing. Alongside PBMC samples, the set of more than 85 TCR-beta libraries contained longitudinal samples, technical triplicates, and paired CD4+ and CD8+ T-cell subsets that had been sorted. The cohort included 60 to 75 subjects: approximately 14 with HAM/TSP, around 34 with multiple sclerosis, and around 20 healthy controls. Longitudinal HAM/TSP and healthy donors had 3 time-points each (about 3-45 month intervals).

The CDR3 measures 13 amino acids from cysteine to phenylalanine. Only CDR3 DNA remains: 39 bases, in frame from the first base. Germline trimming: 7 bases from V, 5 bases from J; junction bases outside gene matches: 4. Looking up the germline V gene yields CDR1 SNHLY and CDR2 FYNNEI. To synthesize cDNA, template-switch 5'RACE was performed with a primer carrying a 10-nucleotide random unique molecular identifier so that each TCR transcript was tagged. Over 180 million TCR-beta sequences, covering 15-18 subjects, were produced in each sequencing run. The RNeasy kit was used for extraction of total RNA. Using the KAPA Real-time Library Amplification kit, TCR-beta VDJ regions were amplified with primers for the TCR constant region and the 5'RACE anchor. Sample indexes and Illumina adaptors were added in a first PCR, and a second PCR then increased library yield. After Ampure bead purification, the TCR product of roughly 650 bp was size-selected on a 2% E-gel SizeSelection system. Before pooling, libraries had their quality checked on a Bioanalyzer, their concentration measured with Qubit, and their quantity determined with the Kapa Library Quantification kit. Libraries were sequenced paired-end 2 x 150 bp on an Illumina HiSeq 2500. To increase sequence diversity, roughly 24-32% phiX was spiked into each library pool. Turning to the authors' computational methods: Quality-filtered reads were processed with the UMI-based MiGEC pipeline, and over 85% of raw TCR sequences were removed by the MiGEC pipeline during error correction. IMGT germline references were used for alignment of VDJ genes, and clonotypes were defined by a unique CDR3 amino acid sequence together with V-J genes. Clonal expansion, Shannon diversity, and CDR3 relatedness (CalcPairwiseDistances, ClusterSamples) were evaluated with VDJtools, and phylogenetic trees were built with CLCbio workbench. Using coefficient-of-variation modelling across technical triplicates, the study counted a clone as expanded if it had at least 8 unique UMIs. TCRdb passed the public sequencing reads through fastp at Q25 and MiXCR, retaining productive beta sequences. Each CDR3 protein gets just one entry, which takes the most common genes and DNA from the rows behind it. The V and J calls here are based on TCRdb, not the publication. The sample has about 90,000 distinct CDR3 sequences on record, approximately 13% of them singletons. 5% of the sample is taken by the ten largest.

The sample's time point label, in plain terms: longitudinal time-point 2. Unsorted PBMC libraries were generated from 2 million PBMCs stored in RNAlater at -80 °C until RNA extraction. PBMCs were separated from peripheral blood using Ficoll-Hypaque density gradient centrifugation and then cryopreserved in liquid nitrogen. Beyond this particular receptor, the publication reports: Expanded clones from different subjects shared no identical CDR3 amino acid sequences, which suggests that TCR-beta repertoires were private in all groups. TCR clonal expansion was greatest in HAM/TSP patients and smallest in MS patients, who ranked below even healthy controls.

About this clonotype itself: What antigen it recognizes has not been identified. One base away there is no much larger clone; base qualities are not given.

The V and J genes are TRBV2 and TRBJ2-2; the junction holds 7 bases that match TRBD2. This receptor was identified in a female donor with HTLV-1-associated myelopathy (HAM/TSP). The source material was PBMCs. The CDR3 corresponds to CASMTSRTGELFF. The nucleotide sequence reads as follows: TGTGCCAGCATGACTAGCAGGACCGGGGAGCTGTTTTTT.